Listed below are T cell receptor beta chains from one sample, sequenced in a study of blood T cell repertoires in COVID-19. The repertoire was sequenced with immunoSEQ multiplex PCR; TCRdb's copy has only in-frame clones and lacks some. Among a few hundred thousand clones listed, about 79% were seen once. Sequencing was carried out using peripheral blood. The source of these receptors is a man aged 45-60 years with active or convalescent COVID-19. Both conserved end residues are part of each CDR3. The order of the fields is D gene, J gene, clone size, V gene, CDR3 DNA, CDR3 protein. D genes are given only for firm matches. Clone size is stated in some rows and not others, as once, few, many or a class when expanded.

d_call: NA
j_call: TRBJ1-6
clone_size: NA
v_call: TRBV19
cdr3_nt: TGTGCCAGTAGTATAGCCGCAGGGGAAGGACAGACTAATTCACCCCTCCACTTT
cdr3_aa: CASSIAAGEGQTNSPLHF

d_call: NA
j_call: TRBJ1-1
clone_size: NA
v_call: TRBV29-1
cdr3_nt: TGCAGCACGCGGCCCGGGGGGGACACTGAAGCTTTCTTT
cdr3_aa: CSTRPGGDTEAFF

d_call: NA
j_call: TRBJ1-1
clone_size: once
v_call: TRBV5-5
cdr3_nt: TGTGCCAGCAGCTTGGAGGGAGTTGGCACTGAAGCTTTCTTT
cdr3_aa: CASSLEGVGTEAFF

d_call: NA
j_call: TRBJ1-1
clone_size: NA
v_call: TRBV4-2
cdr3_nt: TGTGCCAGCAGCCAGGCCGGGGAACCAGTGAACACTGAAGCTTTCTTT
cdr3_aa: CASSQAGEPVNTEAFF

d_call: TRBD2
j_call: TRBJ2-1
clone_size: NA
v_call: TRBV4-2
cdr3_nt: TGTGCCAGCAGCCTCGCGGGGGGCTCCTACAATGAGCAGTTCTTC
cdr3_aa: CASSLAGGSYNEQFF

d_call: NA
j_call: TRBJ1-1
clone_size: NA
v_call: TRBV5-4
cdr3_nt: TGTGCCAGCAGCTTGGTTGTGGGGGGTGAAGCTTTCTTT
cdr3_aa: CASSLVVGGEAFF

d_call: NA
j_call: TRBJ1-2
clone_size: NA
v_call: TRBV4-2
cdr3_nt: TGTGCCAGCAGACTCGAACAGGGTCGGAGCTATGGCTACACCTTC
cdr3_aa: CASRLEQGRSYGYTF

d_call: NA
j_call: TRBJ1-1
clone_size: NA
v_call: TRBV9
cdr3_nt: TGTGCCAGCAGCGTAGCCGGGGGAGACACTGAAGCTTTCTTT
cdr3_aa: CASSVAGGDTEAFF

d_call: NA
j_call: TRBJ1-2
clone_size: NA
v_call: TRBV19
cdr3_nt: TGTGCTCGACAAAGGGGGGGCCACCTCTATGGCTACACCTTC
cdr3_aa: CARQRGGHLYGYTF

d_call: NA
j_call: TRBJ1-2
clone_size: NA
v_call: TRBV20-1
cdr3_nt: TGCAGTGCAGACGAGGGATATGGCTACACCTTC
cdr3_aa: CSADEGYGYTF

d_call: TRBD1
j_call: TRBJ2-1
clone_size: NA
v_call: TRBV7-3
cdr3_nt: TGTGCCAGCAGCTTGGGACAGGGGTATGAGCAGTTCTTC
cdr3_aa: CASSLGQGYEQFF

d_call: NA
j_call: TRBJ1-3
clone_size: NA
v_call: TRBV18
cdr3_nt: TGTGCCAGCTCACCCCCTGGAGGTCGTCTAAACACCATATATTTT
cdr3_aa: CASSPPGGRLNTIYF

d_call: NA
j_call: TRBJ2-3
clone_size: NA
v_call: TRBV24-1
cdr3_nt: TGTGCCACCAGTGATTTGAAGAGACAGGGACTCACAGATACGCAGTATTTT
cdr3_aa: CATSDLKRQGLTDTQYF

d_call: TRBD1
j_call: TRBJ1-1
clone_size: NA
v_call: TRBV7-9
cdr3_nt: TGTGCCAGCAGCTACCGACAGGGCCCCATGAACACTGAAGCTTTCTTT
cdr3_aa: CASSYRQGPMNTEAFF

d_call: TRBD1
j_call: TRBJ1-2
clone_size: few
v_call: TRBV15
cdr3_nt: TGTGCCACCAGCAAAGAACCCCTCAGGGGGTTAGAGGGCTACACCTTC
cdr3_aa: CATSKEPLRGLEGYTF

d_call: TRBD2
j_call: TRBJ2-3
clone_size: NA
v_call: TRBV6-6
cdr3_nt: TGTGCCAGCAGCCGAAGGTCCGAGGGAGGGAATAGAAATACGCAGTATTTT
cdr3_aa: CASSRRSEGGNRNTQYF

d_call: TRBD2
j_call: TRBJ2-5
clone_size: once
v_call: TRBV5-1
cdr3_nt: TGCGCCAGCAGCTTAACCGCTAGCGGGGGTGAGACCCAGTACTTC
cdr3_aa: CASSLTASGGETQYF

d_call: TRBD1
j_call: TRBJ2-5
clone_size: NA
v_call: TRBV2
cdr3_nt: TGTGCCAGCAGAGAACAGGGGGCTTGGCGAGAGACCCAGTACTTC
cdr3_aa: CASREQGAWRETQYF

d_call: NA
j_call: TRBJ1-4
clone_size: NA
v_call: TRBV18
cdr3_nt: TGTGCCAGCTCACCTTGGCCAACTAATGAAAAACTGTTTTTT
cdr3_aa: CASSPWPTNEKLFF

d_call: NA
j_call: TRBJ2-5
clone_size: NA
v_call: TRBV10-3
cdr3_nt: TGTGCCATCAGTGCGGGGGTCCAAGAGACCCAGTACTTC
cdr3_aa: CAISAGVQETQYF

d_call: NA
j_call: TRBJ2-1
clone_size: NA
v_call: TRBV4-1
cdr3_nt: TGCGCCAGCAGTGCCCGGGACTCAAACAATGAGCAGTTCTTC
cdr3_aa: CASSARDSNNEQFF

d_call: NA
j_call: TRBJ2-3
clone_size: NA
v_call: TRBV5-4
cdr3_nt: TGTGCCAGCAGCCCCCAGGGTGGCACAGATACGCAGTATTTT
cdr3_aa: CASSPQGGTDTQYF

d_call: NA
j_call: TRBJ2-2
clone_size: NA
v_call: TRBV3-1/TRBV3-2
cdr3_nt: TGTGCCAGCAGCCAACAACCGGGGATGAACACCGGGGAGCTGTTTTTT
cdr3_aa: CASSQQPGMNTGELFF

d_call: NA
j_call: TRBJ2-7
clone_size: NA
v_call: TRBV29-1
cdr3_nt: TGCAGCGTTGCTAGGGGAACTTTATACGAGCAGTACTTC
cdr3_aa: CSVARGTLYEQYF

d_call: NA
j_call: TRBJ1-3
clone_size: NA
v_call: TRBV10-3
cdr3_nt: TGTGCCATCAGACCCGACAGCTCTGGAAACACCATATATTTT
cdr3_aa: CAIRPDSSGNTIYF

d_call: TRBD1
j_call: TRBJ1-4
clone_size: NA
v_call: TRBV3-1/TRBV3-2
cdr3_nt: TGTGCCAGCAGCCCGACAGGGGGCCTTGCAACTAATGAAAAACTGTTTTTT
cdr3_aa: CASSPTGGLATNEKLFF

d_call: NA
j_call: TRBJ2-1
clone_size: NA
v_call: TRBV7-9
cdr3_nt: TGTGCCAGCAGCTCCTTAGCGGTTTCCTACAATGAGCAGTTCTTC
cdr3_aa: CASSSLAVSYNEQFF

d_call: TRBD2
j_call: TRBJ2-3
clone_size: few
v_call: TRBV6-6
cdr3_nt: TGTGCCAGCAGGACTAGCGGGGGGTCCGATACGCAGTATTTT
cdr3_aa: CASRTSGGSDTQYF

d_call: NA
j_call: TRBJ2-3
clone_size: NA
v_call: TRBV7-8
cdr3_nt: TGTGCCAGCAGCTTAGTTAGGCAGGGCAGGAGCACAGATACGCAGTATTTT
cdr3_aa: CASSLVRQGRSTDTQYF

d_call: NA
j_call: TRBJ2-3
clone_size: NA
v_call: TRBV3-1/TRBV3-2
cdr3_nt: TGTGCCAGCAGCCAAAGGCGGGACACAGATACGCAGTATTTT
cdr3_aa: CASSQRRDTDTQYF

d_call: TRBD2
j_call: TRBJ2-1
clone_size: NA
v_call: TRBV28
cdr3_nt: TGTGCCAGCAGACCTGTAGCGGGGGGTCACAATGAGCAGTTCTTC
cdr3_aa: CASRPVAGGHNEQFF

d_call: NA
j_call: TRBJ2-7
clone_size: NA
v_call: TRBV3-1/TRBV3-2
cdr3_nt: TGTGCCAGCAGCCAAGAAGGAGATAAGAATAGCTACGAGCAGTACTTC
cdr3_aa: CASSQEGDKNSYEQYF

d_call: NA
j_call: TRBJ1-4
clone_size: NA
v_call: TRBV3-1/TRBV3-2
cdr3_nt: TGTGCCAGCAGCCAACGCGCAGCGACCACTAATGAAAAACTGTTTTTT
cdr3_aa: CASSQRAATTNEKLFF

d_call: NA
j_call: TRBJ2-5
clone_size: NA
v_call: TRBV2
cdr3_nt: TGTGCCAGCAGTGAAGGGCCACAGTACTTC
cdr3_aa: CASSEGPQYF

d_call: NA
j_call: TRBJ2-1
clone_size: NA
v_call: TRBV7-8
cdr3_nt: TGTGCCAGCAGCGACCCCGACAGCTTCCCGGGAGATCCTAATGAGCAGTTCTTC
cdr3_aa: CASSDPDSFPGDPNEQFF

d_call: TRBD1
j_call: TRBJ1-2
clone_size: few
v_call: TRBV19
cdr3_nt: TGTGCCAGTAGTATGGGACAGGGTAACAACTATGGCTACACCTTC
cdr3_aa: CASSMGQGNNYGYTF

d_call: TRBD1
j_call: TRBJ2-3
clone_size: once
v_call: TRBV5-6
cdr3_nt: TGTGCCAGCAGCGGCCCGGGACAGGGCACAGATACGCAGTATTTT
cdr3_aa: CASSGPGQGTDTQYF

d_call: NA
j_call: TRBJ2-7
clone_size: NA
v_call: TRBV6-2/TRBV6-3
cdr3_nt: TGTGCCAGCAGTTACTCGGACTCCTCCTACGAGCAGTACTTC
cdr3_aa: CASSYSDSSYEQYF

d_call: TRBD1
j_call: TRBJ2-2
clone_size: NA
v_call: TRBV5-4
cdr3_nt: TGTGCCAGCCAGGGACAGGGGGCAGTTAGCGGGAGGTACACCGGGGAGCTGTTTTTT
cdr3_aa: CASQGQGAVSGRYTGELFF

d_call: NA
j_call: TRBJ1-2
clone_size: NA
v_call: TRBV6-5
cdr3_nt: TGTGCCAGCAGTTACGGGGGGAGTCGGGGCTACACCTTC
cdr3_aa: CASSYGGSRGYTF

d_call: TRBD2
j_call: TRBJ2-5
clone_size: NA
v_call: TRBV6-2/TRBV6-3
cdr3_nt: TGTGCCAGCAGTAAACTAGCGGGAGTGAGCCCTTTATTCCGGGAGACCCAGTACTTC
cdr3_aa: CASSKLAGVSPLFRETQYF

d_call: TRBD1
j_call: TRBJ2-6
clone_size: NA
v_call: TRBV7-9
cdr3_nt: TGTGCCAGCAGCCGCTTGGGACAGCGACTCTCTGGGGCCAACGTCCTGACTTTC
cdr3_aa: CASSRLGQRLSGANVLTF

d_call: NA
j_call: TRBJ1-1
clone_size: NA
v_call: TRBV11-3
cdr3_nt: TGTGCCAGCAGCCCCGGGGTGGGCACTGAAGCTTTCTTT
cdr3_aa: CASSPGVGTEAFF

d_call: NA
j_call: TRBJ2-2
clone_size: NA
v_call: TRBV5-4
cdr3_nt: TGTGCCAGCAGCTTCCCGATAGGGGGTAACACCGGGGAGCTGTTTTTT
cdr3_aa: CASSFPIGGNTGELFF

d_call: NA
j_call: TRBJ2-7
clone_size: NA
v_call: TRBV2
cdr3_nt: TGTGCCAGCAGTGAAGCGAGACTTTTGGGGCAGTACTTC
cdr3_aa: CASSEARLLGQYF

d_call: TRBD1
j_call: TRBJ1-2
clone_size: NA
v_call: TRBV5-1
cdr3_nt: TGCGCCAGCAGCCCTCTGGGACAGCTCTATGGCTACACCTTC
cdr3_aa: CASSPLGQLYGYTF

d_call: TRBD1
j_call: TRBJ1-5
clone_size: NA
v_call: TRBV28
cdr3_nt: TGTGCCAGCAGTTTACCAAGGACAGGGCGCAATCAGCCCCAGCATTTT
cdr3_aa: CASSLPRTGRNQPQHF

d_call: NA
j_call: TRBJ1-6
clone_size: NA
v_call: TRBV6-5
cdr3_nt: TGTGCCAGCACTCTCGACAGGCGAAATTCACCCCTCCACTTT
cdr3_aa: CASTLDRRNSPLHF

d_call: NA
j_call: TRBJ1-2
clone_size: NA
v_call: TRBV21-1
cdr3_nt: TGTGCCAGCAGCAAAAGGGGGCGACAGGTTCCCTATGGCTACACCTTC
cdr3_aa: CASSKRGRQVPYGYTF